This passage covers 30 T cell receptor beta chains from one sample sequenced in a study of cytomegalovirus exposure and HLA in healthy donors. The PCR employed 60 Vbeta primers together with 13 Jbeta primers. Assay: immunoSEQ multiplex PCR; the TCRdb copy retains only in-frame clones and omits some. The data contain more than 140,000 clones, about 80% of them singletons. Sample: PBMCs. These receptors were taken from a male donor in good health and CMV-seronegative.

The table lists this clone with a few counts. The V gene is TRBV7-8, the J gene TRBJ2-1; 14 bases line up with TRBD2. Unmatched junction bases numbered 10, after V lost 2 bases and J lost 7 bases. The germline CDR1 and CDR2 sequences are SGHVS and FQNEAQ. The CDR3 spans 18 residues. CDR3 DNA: TGTGCCAGCAGCTTAAATTTCGGGACTAGCGGGAGAGGGAATGAGCAGTTCTTC. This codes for CASSLNFGTSGRGNEQFF.

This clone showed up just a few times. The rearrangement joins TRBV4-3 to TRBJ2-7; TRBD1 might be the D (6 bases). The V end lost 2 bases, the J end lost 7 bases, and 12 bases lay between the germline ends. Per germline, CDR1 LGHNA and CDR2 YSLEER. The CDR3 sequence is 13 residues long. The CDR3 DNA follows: TGCGCCAGCAGCCAATTGTCCGGGACAGAGCAGTACTTC. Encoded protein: CASSQLSGTEQYF.

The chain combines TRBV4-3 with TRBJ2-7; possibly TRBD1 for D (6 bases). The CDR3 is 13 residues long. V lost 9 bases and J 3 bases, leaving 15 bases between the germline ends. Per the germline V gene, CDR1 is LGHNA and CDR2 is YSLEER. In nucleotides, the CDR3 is TGCGCCAGGGCGGACAGAAATGACTACGAGCAGTACTTC. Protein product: CARADRNDYEQYF.

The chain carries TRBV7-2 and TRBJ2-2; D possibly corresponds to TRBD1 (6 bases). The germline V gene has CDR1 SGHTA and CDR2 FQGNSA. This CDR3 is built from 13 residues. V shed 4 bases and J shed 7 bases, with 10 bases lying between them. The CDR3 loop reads CASSSGQFGELFF. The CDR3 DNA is TGTGCCAGCAGCTCGGGACAATTCGGGGAGCTGTTTTTT.

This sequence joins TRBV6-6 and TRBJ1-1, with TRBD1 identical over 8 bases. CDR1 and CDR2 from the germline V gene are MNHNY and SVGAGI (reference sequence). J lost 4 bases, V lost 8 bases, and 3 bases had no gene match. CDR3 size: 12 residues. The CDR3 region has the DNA TGTGCCAGCGTACAGGGGGGCACTGAAGCTTTCTTT. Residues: CASVQGGTEAFF.

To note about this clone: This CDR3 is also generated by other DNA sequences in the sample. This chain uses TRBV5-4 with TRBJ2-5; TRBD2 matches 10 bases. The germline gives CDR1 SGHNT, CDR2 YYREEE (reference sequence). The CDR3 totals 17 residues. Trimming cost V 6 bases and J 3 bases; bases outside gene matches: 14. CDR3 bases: TGTGCCAGCATCCCGAGAGGGCTAGCGGGAGTAGAAGAGACCCAGTACTTC. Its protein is CASIPRGLAGVEETQYF. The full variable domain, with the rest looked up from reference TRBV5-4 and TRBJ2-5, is ETGVTQSPTHLIKTRGQQVTLRCSSQSGHNTVSWYQQALGQGPQFIFQYYREEENGRGNFPPRFSGLQFPNYSSELNVNALELDDSALYLCASIPRGLAGVEETQYFGPGTRLLVL.

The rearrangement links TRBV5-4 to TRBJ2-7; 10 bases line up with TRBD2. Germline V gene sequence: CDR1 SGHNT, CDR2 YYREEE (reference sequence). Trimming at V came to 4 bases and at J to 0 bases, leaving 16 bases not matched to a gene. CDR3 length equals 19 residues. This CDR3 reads CASSLPGLAGVSTSYEQYF. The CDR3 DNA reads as TGTGCCAGCAGCCTGCCGGGGCTAGCGGGAGTAAGTACCTCCTACGAGCAGTACTTC.

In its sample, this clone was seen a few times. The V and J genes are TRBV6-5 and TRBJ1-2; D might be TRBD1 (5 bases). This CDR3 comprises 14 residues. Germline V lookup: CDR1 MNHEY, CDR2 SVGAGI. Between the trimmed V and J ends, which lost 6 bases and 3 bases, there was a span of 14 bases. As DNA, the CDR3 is TGTGCCAGCAGGGGGAGGAAGGGGCACTATGGCTACACCTTC. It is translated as CASRGRKGHYGYTF.

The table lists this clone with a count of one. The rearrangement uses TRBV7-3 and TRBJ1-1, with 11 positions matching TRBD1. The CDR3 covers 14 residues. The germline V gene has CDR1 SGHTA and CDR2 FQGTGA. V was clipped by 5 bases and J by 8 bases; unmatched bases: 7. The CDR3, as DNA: TGTGCCAGCAGCGACCGGGACAGGGGGACCGAAGCTTTCTTT. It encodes CASSDRDRGTEAFF.

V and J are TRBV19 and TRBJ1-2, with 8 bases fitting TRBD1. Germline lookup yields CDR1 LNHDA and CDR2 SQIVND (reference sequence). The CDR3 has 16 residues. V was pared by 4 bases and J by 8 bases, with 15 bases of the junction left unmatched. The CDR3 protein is CASSRAGGVSLGGYTF. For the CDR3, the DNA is TGTGCCAGTAGTAGAGCAGGGGGCGTGAGTCTCGGCGGCTACACCTTC.

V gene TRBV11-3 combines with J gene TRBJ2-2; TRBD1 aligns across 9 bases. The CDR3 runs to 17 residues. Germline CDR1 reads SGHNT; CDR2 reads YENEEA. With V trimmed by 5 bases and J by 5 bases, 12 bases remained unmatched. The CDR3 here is CASSPWGQGIRTGELFF. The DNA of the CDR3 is TGTGCCAGCAGCCCGTGGGGACAGGGAATACGAACCGGGGAGCTGTTTTTT.

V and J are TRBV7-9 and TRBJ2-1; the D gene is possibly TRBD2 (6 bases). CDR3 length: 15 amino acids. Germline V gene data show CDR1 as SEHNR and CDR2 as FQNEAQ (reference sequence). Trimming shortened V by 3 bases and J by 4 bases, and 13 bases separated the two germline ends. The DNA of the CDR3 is TGTGCCAGCAGCTTTTCCGGGGGTCAGTACAATGAGCAGTTCTTC. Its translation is CASSFSGGQYNEQFF.

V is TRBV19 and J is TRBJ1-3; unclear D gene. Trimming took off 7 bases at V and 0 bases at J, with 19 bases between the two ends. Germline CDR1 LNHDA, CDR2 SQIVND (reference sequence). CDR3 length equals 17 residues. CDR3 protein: CASTDSQAPSSGNTIYF. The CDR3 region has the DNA TGTGCCAGTACCGATTCCCAGGCCCCGAGCTCTGGAAACACCATATATTTT.

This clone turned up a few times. The CDR3 DNA follows: TGTGCCAGCAGCACGACCGGGACAGGTCTCAACGAGCAGTACTTC. Translation: CASSTTGTGLNEQYF. The chain employs TRBV4-2 and TRBJ2-7; 8 bases are shared with TRBD1. Germline V gene data show CDR1 as LGHNA and CDR2 as YNFKEQ. V lost 5 bases to trimming and J lost 5 bases; unmatched junction nucleotides: 11. There are 15 residues in the CDR3.

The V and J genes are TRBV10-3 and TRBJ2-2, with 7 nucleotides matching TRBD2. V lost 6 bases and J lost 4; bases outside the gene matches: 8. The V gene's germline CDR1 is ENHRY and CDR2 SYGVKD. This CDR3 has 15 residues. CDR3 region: CAIRSSGGSTGELFF. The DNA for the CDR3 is TGTGCCATCAGATCTAGCGGAGGGAGCACCGGGGAGCTGTTTTTT.

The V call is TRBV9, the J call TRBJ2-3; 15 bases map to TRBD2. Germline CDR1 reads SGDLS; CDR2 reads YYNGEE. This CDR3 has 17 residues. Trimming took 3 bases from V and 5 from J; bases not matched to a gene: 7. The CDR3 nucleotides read TGTGCCAGCAGCGAGGGGACTAGCGGGAGGATGGTAGATACGCAGTATTTT. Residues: CASSEGTSGRMVDTQYF.

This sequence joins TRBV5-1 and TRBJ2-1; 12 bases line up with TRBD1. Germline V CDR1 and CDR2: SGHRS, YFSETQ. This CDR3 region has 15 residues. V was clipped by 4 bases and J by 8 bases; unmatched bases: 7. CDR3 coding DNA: TGCGCCAGCAGCACTGGGACAGGGGGCGGTTATGAGCAGTTCTTC. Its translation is CASSTGTGGGYEQFF.

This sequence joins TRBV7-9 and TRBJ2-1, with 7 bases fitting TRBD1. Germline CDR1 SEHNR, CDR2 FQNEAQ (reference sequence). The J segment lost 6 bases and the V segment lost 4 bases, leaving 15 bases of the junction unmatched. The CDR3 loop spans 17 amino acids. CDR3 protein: CASSYPIQGSGGNEQFF. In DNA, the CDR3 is TGTGCCAGCAGCTACCCAATACAGGGGTCCGGAGGCAATGAGCAGTTCTTC.

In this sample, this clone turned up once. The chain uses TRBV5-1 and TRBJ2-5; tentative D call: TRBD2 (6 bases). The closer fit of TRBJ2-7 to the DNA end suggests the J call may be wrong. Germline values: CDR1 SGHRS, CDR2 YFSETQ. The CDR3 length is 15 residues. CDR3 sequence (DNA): TGCGCCAGCAGCTCGGAGGGCAGGAGCTCCTACGAGCAGTACTTC. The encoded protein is CASSSEGRSSYEQYF.

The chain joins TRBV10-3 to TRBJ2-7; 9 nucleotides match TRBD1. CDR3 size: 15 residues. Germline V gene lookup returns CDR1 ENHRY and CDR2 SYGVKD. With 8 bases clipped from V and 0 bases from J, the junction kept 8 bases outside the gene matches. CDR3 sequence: CAIRTGETSSYEQYF. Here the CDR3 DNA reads TGTGCCATCCGGACAGGGGAAACTAGCTCCTACGAGCAGTACTTC.

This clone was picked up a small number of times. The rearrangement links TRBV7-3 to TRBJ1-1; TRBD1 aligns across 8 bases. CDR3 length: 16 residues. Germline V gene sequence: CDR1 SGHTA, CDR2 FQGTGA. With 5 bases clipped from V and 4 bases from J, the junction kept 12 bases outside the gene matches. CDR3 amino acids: CASSPFPGQAGTEAFF. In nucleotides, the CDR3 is TGTGCCAGCAGCCCATTTCCGGGACAGGCAGGCACTGAAGCTTTCTTT.

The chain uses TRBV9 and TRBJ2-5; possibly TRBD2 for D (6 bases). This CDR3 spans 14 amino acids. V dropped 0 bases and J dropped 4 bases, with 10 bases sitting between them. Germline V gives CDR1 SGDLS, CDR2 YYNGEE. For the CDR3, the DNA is TGTGCCAGCAGCGTAGGGGGGGTAGGAGAGACCCAGTACTTC. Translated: CASSVGGVGETQYF. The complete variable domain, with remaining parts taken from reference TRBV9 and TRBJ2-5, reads DSGVTQTPKHLITATGQRVTLRCSPRSGDLSVYWYQQSLDQGLQFLIQYYNGEERAKGNILERFSAQQFPDLHSELNLSSLELGDSALYFCASSVGGVGETQYFGPGTRLLVL.

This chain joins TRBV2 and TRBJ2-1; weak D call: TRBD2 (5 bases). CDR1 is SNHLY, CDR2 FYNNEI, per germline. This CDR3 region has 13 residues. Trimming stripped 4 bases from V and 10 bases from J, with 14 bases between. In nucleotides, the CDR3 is TGTGCCAGCAGTGCCGACGGAACGGGGGAGCAGTTCTTC. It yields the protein CASSADGTGEQFF.

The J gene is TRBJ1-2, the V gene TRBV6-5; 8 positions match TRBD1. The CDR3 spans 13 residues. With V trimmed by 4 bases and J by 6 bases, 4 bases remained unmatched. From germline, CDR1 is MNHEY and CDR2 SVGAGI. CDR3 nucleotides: TGTGCCAGCAGTTCAACAGGGGGTCATGGCTACACCTTC. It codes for CASSSTGGHGYTF.

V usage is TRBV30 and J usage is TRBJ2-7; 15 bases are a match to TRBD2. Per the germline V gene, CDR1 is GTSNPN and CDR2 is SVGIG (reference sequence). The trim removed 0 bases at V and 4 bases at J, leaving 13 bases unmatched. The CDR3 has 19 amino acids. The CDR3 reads CAWSVRTSGRAERIYEQYF. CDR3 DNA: TGTGCCTGGAGTGTAAGGACTAGCGGGAGGGCCGAACGAATTTACGAGCAGTACTTC.

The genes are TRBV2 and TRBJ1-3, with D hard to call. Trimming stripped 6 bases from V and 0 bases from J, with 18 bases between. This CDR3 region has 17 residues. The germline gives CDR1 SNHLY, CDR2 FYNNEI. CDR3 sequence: CASSRLRTGGSGNTIYF. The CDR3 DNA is TGTGCCAGCAGCCGACTTAGGACCGGAGGCTCTGGAAACACCATATATTTT.

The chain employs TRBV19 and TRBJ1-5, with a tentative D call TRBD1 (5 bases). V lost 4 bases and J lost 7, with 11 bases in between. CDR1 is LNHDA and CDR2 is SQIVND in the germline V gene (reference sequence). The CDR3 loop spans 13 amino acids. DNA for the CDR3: TGTGCCAGTAGTAATGGGGGGGGGCAGCCCCAGCATTTT. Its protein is CASSNGGGQPQHF.

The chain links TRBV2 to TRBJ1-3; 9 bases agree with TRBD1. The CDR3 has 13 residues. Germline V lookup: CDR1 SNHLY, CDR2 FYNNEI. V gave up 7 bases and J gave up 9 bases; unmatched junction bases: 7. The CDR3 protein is CASKGQGPSTIYF. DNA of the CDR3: TGTGCCAGCAAAGGACAGGGGCCCAGCACCATATATTTT.

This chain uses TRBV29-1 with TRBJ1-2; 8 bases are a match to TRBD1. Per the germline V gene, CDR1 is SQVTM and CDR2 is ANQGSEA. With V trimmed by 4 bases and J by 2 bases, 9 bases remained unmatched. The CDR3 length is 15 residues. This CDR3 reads CSVVDGQGPNYGYTF. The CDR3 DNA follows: TGCAGCGTTGTGGATGGACAGGGACCCAACTATGGCTACACCTTC.

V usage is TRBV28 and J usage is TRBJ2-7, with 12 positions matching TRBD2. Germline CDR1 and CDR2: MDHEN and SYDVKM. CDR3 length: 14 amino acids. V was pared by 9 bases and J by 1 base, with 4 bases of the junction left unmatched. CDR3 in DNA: TGTGCCAGTGGGACTAGCGGGCCTTCCTACGAGCAGTACTTC. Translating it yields CASGTSGPSYEQYF.